This T cell receptor beta chain is from a study of shared clonotypes between healthy human individuals (dated by TCRdb to 2020 to 2022). About the full investigation: The cohort included three men and two women between 18 and 49 years of age. For each donor, CD4 naive and CD4 memory were each run on three plates, CD8 naive on two plates, and CD8 memory on one plate. The study deeply sequenced blood TCR repertoires of about 5 healthy adults to estimate repertoire size and the extent of clonotype sharing between individuals. To increase sequencing depth and limit assay-specific biases, different laboratories used diverse techniques to prepare libraries and sequence TCR repertoires. Each donor's leukapheresis produced roughly between roughly 0.85 and 9.5 billion PBMCs. The research as a whole found: When four donors were compared, the shared fraction of clonotypes was 5% to 6.5% for naive CD4, 3.5% to 4% for naive CD8, 2% to 2.5% for memory CD4, and around 0.4% for memory CD8. Larger estimated clonotype richness was generally found for naive subsets than for memory subsets. The small number of donors limited the genetic and exposure-history diversity represented. Even with the large sequencing depth, rarefaction of the sorted-subset datasets indicated that sequencing was incomplete. Sampling was restricted to blood, and TCR repertoires in tissue are likely to differ from TCR repertoires in blood. Compared with non-shared clonotypes, clonotypes shared by all four sorted-subset donors had higher generation probabilities. Based on pairwise subsampling, the degree of clonotype sharing among donors was expected to be affected by sequencing depth.

On this clone: It has no known antigen specificity. The input lacks base qualities; no much larger clone sits a single base away.

CD8 naive samples consisted of CD45RO-negative cells that were positively selected for CCR7, yielding a CD45RA+CCR7+ population without TemRA cells. Healthy HIV-negative adults with no recently reported acute infections or vaccinations were included as donors. Only Caucasian adults living in Nashville, Tennessee, USA were represented among the donors. Blood was obtained by leukapheresis, after which PBMCs were separated by Ficoll-Histopaque density gradient centrifugation and cryopreserved in liquid nitrogen vapor phase. Purity and quantity of every magnetically sorted T cell population were checked by analytical flow cytometry. Genomic DNA was isolated from each sorted fraction and quantified by UV absorbance on a Nanodrop 2000c. The CDR3 holds 16 amino acids from the cysteine to the phenylalanine. Only CDR3 DNA is held: 48 bases, read in frame from base 1. The germline V gene sets CDR1 to MDHEN and CDR2 to SYDVKM. V is pruned by 5 bases and J by 3 bases, leaving 12 bases of the junction without a gene match.

Using the deep immunoSEQ assay, multiplex PCR amplified TCR CDR3 regions from genomic DNA. Extracted genomic DNA from each cell subset was distributed evenly across all wells of several immunoSEQ 96-well plates, and each plate was treated as a replicate. For sorted subsets, roughly 190 ng of genomic DNA, equivalent to roughly 33,000 T cell genomes, went into each replicate PCR. The purified libraries were quantified using a Qubit 3.0 fluorometer, sized with a Bioanalyzer 2100, and then quantified again using the KAPA Library Quantification kit. Each immunoSEQ 96-well plate was sequenced on its own single-read 150-cycle Illumina NextSeq 550 flow cell. In the paper's pipeline: The immunoSEQ output contained only junctional sequences without quality scores, so filtering could not match that applied to full-length reads. To assign V/J genes and CDR3, sequences were annotated against IMGT germline references using PyIR, a Python wrapper for IgBLAST v1.9. Any read was removed if the V/J assignment was weak (E-value above 1e-6), the CDR3 was missing, or the read contained stop codons, out-of-frame junctions, or ambiguous translated residues. V3J clonotypes were defined as sequences sharing the same inferred V gene, J gene, and CDR3 amino acid sequence. Percentage overlap between repertoires was calculated by dividing the number of shared unique clonotypes by the size of the smaller repertoire. Repertoire richness was assessed with RTK rarefaction, the Chao1 estimator, and Recon v2.1 estimates of unobserved clonotypes. OLGA was used to compute generation probabilities for all TCRbeta clonotypes that the gDNA method yielded from a few donors. TCRdb holds this immuneACCESS table with in-frame rearrangements only. Some clones are missing; in checked studies, unresolved V genes explain under half, and the rest has no known cause. V, J and clone size are taken as reported in that table, and D and trimming were inferred from the DNA itself. The sample table holds roughly 1,800,000 clones, of which about 95% were seen once. The ten largest clones capture 0.95% to 1.5% of the sample.

Sequenced sample: naive CD8+ T cells sorted from blood. This specimen's cell subset or site label, per the study, means: CD45RA+CCR7+. The chain is assembled from TRBV28 and TRBJ2-7, with 8 middle bases fitting TRBD1. This TCR was sampled from a man between 18 and 35 years old in good health. The DNA sequence reads TGTGCCAGCAGTCAGCACTGGACAGGGTTTTACTACGAGCAGTACTTC. Translation gives CASSQHWTGFYYEQYF.